The 19 T cell receptor beta chains below come from one sample, sequenced in a study of T-cell memory formation after mild COVID-19. TCRdb called the 5' RACE reads again in MiXCR, with one record for every CDR3 protein. Of around 200,000 distinct CDR3 sequences listed, over 20% are singletons. The specimen was PBMCs or a T cell subset sorted from them (not recorded which). These receptors were obtained from an adult woman who had mild COVID-19 (a few samples of this study predate the infection). Cell type and time point are not known.

This chain uses TRBV7-9 with TRBJ2-3; 7 bases match TRBD2. The CDR3 contains 16 residues. The ends lost 3 bases at V and 1 base at J; junction bases unmatched: 7. CDR1 SEHNR and CDR2 FQNEAQ come from the germline V gene (reference sequence). In DNA, the CDR3 is TGTGCCAGCAGCTTCTGGGGGGGTCGTGGCACAGATACGCAGTATTTT. This codes for CASSFWGGRGTDTQYF.

The gene calls are TRBV7-9 and TRBJ2-3; D call uncertain. The CDR3 runs to 14 residues. The V end lost 3 bases, the J end lost 1 base, and 8 bases lay between the germline ends. CDR1 and CDR2 from the germline V gene are SEHNR and FQNEAQ (reference sequence). The chain's CDR3 is CASSFGEGTDTQYF. CDR3 DNA sequence: TGTGCCAGCAGCTTTGGTGAGGGCACAGATACGCAGTATTTT.

The chain employs TRBV7-8 and TRBJ1-1, with D tentatively TRBD1 (5 bases). Trimming left V 5 bases short and J 5 bases short, with 15 bases between. The CDR3 contains 14 residues. Germline loops: CDR1 SGHVS, CDR2 FQNEAQ. CDR3 amino acids: CASSPSGGLTEAFF. CDR3 DNA: TGTGCCAGCAGCCCAAGCGGGGGATTGACTGAAGCTTTCTTT.

This clonotype was counted a few times. This chain uses TRBV4-2 with TRBJ2-1; 7 bases are a match to TRBD2. The J segment lost 1 base and the V segment lost 3 bases, leaving 9 bases of the junction unmatched. Germline-derived CDR1 and CDR2 are LGHNA and YNFKEQ. The CDR3 runs to 17 residues. The CDR3, as DNA: TGTGCCAGCAGCCAGAAGCCGGGAGGCCTGTCCTACAATGAGCAGTTCTTC. It is translated as CASSQKPGGLSYNEQFF.

The chain combines TRBV5-1 with TRBJ2-3, with D unresolved. Trimming removed 3 bases from V and 6 bases from J, with 11 bases in between. Germline CDR1 is SGHRS and CDR2 is YFSETQ. CDR3 length equals 13 residues. CDR3 sequence (DNA): TGCGCCAGCAGCTCAGTCCCCGGGGATACGCAGTATTTT. Translated, it gives CASSSVPGDTQYF.

This clonotype was found many times. The gene calls are TRBV20-1 and TRBJ1-5; D is unclear. CDR1 DFQATT and CDR2 SNEGSKA come from the germline V gene (reference sequence). CDR3 length: 13 residues. V was pared by 1 base and J by 4 bases, with 8 bases between. In nucleotides, the CDR3 is TGCAGTGCTAGAGGGGTTGATAATCAGCCCCAGCATTTT. Its protein is CSARGVDNQPQHF.

The rearrangement joins TRBV4-3 to TRBJ2-2; 10 bases map to TRBD2. This CDR3 is 18 amino acids long. Germline trimming cut 1 base from V and 2 bases from J; bases unmatched to any gene: 7. Germline CDR1 LGHNA, CDR2 YSLEER. CDR3 in amino acids: CASSQVTSGEVNTGELFF. DNA for the CDR3: TGCGCCAGCAGCCAAGTCACTAGCGGGGAAGTAAACACCGGGGAGCTGTTTTTT.

This chain connects TRBV9 to TRBJ2-3; 7 bases align to TRBD1. The CDR3 sequence is 13 residues long. Germline values: CDR1 SGDLS, CDR2 YYNGEE. V was pared by 7 bases and J by 4 bases, with 6 bases of the junction left unmatched. In DNA, the CDR3 is TGTGCCAGCGGGTCCACAGGGGCAGATACGCAGTATTTT. Residues: CASGSTGADTQYF.

Only a few counts were recorded for this clonotype. The chain uses TRBV7-2 and TRBJ2-7, with a possible D match to TRBD2 (5 bases). The germline gives CDR1 SGHTA, CDR2 FQGNSA. This CDR3 contains 12 residues. Trimming removed 2 bases at V and 6 bases at J, with 8 bases between. The CDR3 DNA reads as TGTGCCAGCAGCTTACCCGGGATCGAGCAGTACTTC. It encodes CASSLPGIEQYF. The complete variable domain, with remaining parts taken from reference TRBV7-2 and TRBJ2-7, reads GAGVSQSPSNKVTEKGKDVELRCDPISGHTALYWYRQSLGQGLEFLIYFQGNSAPDKSGLPSDRFSAERTGGSVSTLTIQRTQQEDSAVYLCASSLPGIEQYFGPGTRLTVT.

The CDR3 DNA reads as TGTGCCAGCAGCGGCCTAGCGGCCTACAATGAGCAGTTCTTC. Amino acid sequence: CASSGLAAYNEQFF. The gene calls are TRBV7-9 and TRBJ2-1; 7 nucleotides agree with TRBD2. This CDR3 is 14 amino acids long. After removal of 5 bases from V and 2 bases from J, the junction contained 3 bases not matched to a gene. Germline V gene lookup returns CDR1 SEHNR and CDR2 FQNEAQ (reference sequence).

The chain employs TRBV30 and TRBJ1-3; D is unclear. This CDR3 spans 12 amino acids. The V and J ends lost 4 bases and 0 bases respectively, with 4 bases between them. CDR1 GTSNPN and CDR2 SVGIG come from the germline V gene (reference sequence). The chain's CDR3 is CAWNLSGNTIYF. The CDR3 DNA reads as TGTGCCTGGAACCTCTCTGGAAACACCATATATTTT. The full variable domain, completed using reference TRBV30 and TRBJ1-3, is SQTIHQWPATLVQPVGSPLSLECTVEGTSNPNLYWYRQAAGRGLQLLFYSVGIGQISSEVPQNLSASRPQDRQFILSSKKLLLSDSGFYLCAWNLSGNTIYFGEGSWLTVV.

The CDR3 spells CASSVLASLAELFF. The CDR3 coding sequence is TGTGCCAGCAGCGTACTGGCTTCCCTGGCGGAGCTGTTTTTT. The chain recombines TRBV9 with TRBJ2-2; D not certain. Deletions cut 1 base from V and 10 bases from J, with 14 bases between. Germline CDR1 and CDR2: SGDLS and YYNGEE. This CDR3 comprises 14 residues.

CDR3 protein: CASSRIEREAETQYF. The CDR3 coding sequence is TGTGCCAGCTCACGGATCGAGAGGGAGGCTGAGACCCAGTACTTC. The genes are TRBV18 and TRBJ2-5; D possibly corresponds to TRBD2 (6 bases). CDR1 and CDR2 from the germline V gene are KGHSH and LQKENI. The CDR3 covers 15 residues. Trimming took 4 bases from V and 5 from J, leaving 17 bases between them.

The chain combines TRBV7-2 with TRBJ2-1, with D maybe TRBD2 (6 bases). Germline V gene lookup returns CDR1 SGHTA and CDR2 FQGNSA. V dropped 1 base and J dropped 7 bases, with 14 bases sitting between them. This CDR3 spans 15 amino acids. CDR3: CASSLGLLASNEQFF. CDR3 coding DNA: TGTGCCAGCAGCTTAGGGCTTCTAGCGAGTAATGAGCAGTTCTTC.

This clonotype was seen a few times. The chain uses TRBV7-9 and TRBJ1-2; weak D call: TRBD1 (5 bases). Germline values: CDR1 SEHNR, CDR2 FQNEAQ (reference sequence). The CDR3 sequence is 17 residues long. Trimming stripped 4 bases from V and 2 bases from J, with 20 bases between. The CDR3 region has the DNA TGTGCCAGCAGCTCCGGCAGGGCGGGGGATCGAAACTATGGCTACACCTTC. Residues: CASSSGRAGDRNYGYTF.

This clonotype was observed a handful of times. The genes are TRBV12-3 or TRBV12-4 and TRBJ1-2; possibly TRBD1 for D (5 bases). Trimming removed 8 bases at V and 4 bases at J, with 11 bases between. This CDR3 has 12 amino acids. The CDR3 nucleotides are TGTGCCAGCGGGGCTTCCGGCTATGGCTACACCTTC. Amino acid sequence: CASGASGYGYTF.

The V call is TRBV11-2, the J call TRBJ2-3; a weak D match, TRBD2 (7 bases). Trimming left V 5 bases short and J 1 base short, with 13 bases between. There are 15 residues in the CDR3. Germline V gives CDR1 SGHAT, CDR2 FQNNGV. CDR3 sequence (DNA): TGTGCCAGCAGCCACTCGGGGGGCCGCACAGATACGCAGTATTTT. This codes for CASSHSGGRTDTQYF.

This clonotype was seen only a few times. The chain couples TRBV6-5 to TRBJ2-5; tentatively, D is TRBD2 (6 bases). V lost 2 bases and J lost 2, with 12 bases in between. The CDR3 totals 15 residues. The germline gives CDR1 MNHEY, CDR2 SVGAGI. Written as DNA, the CDR3 is TGTGCCAGCAGTTACGAGGTAGCGGCGCAAGAGACCCAGTACTTC. It yields the protein CASSYEVAAQETQYF.

The chain uses TRBV20-1 and TRBJ2-2; D gene ambiguous. Germline-derived CDR1 and CDR2 are DFQATT and SNEGSKA (reference sequence). Trimming took 2 bases from V and 6 from J, leaving 4 bases between them. This CDR3 has 11 amino acids. The CDR3 DNA reads TGCAGTGCTAGACAGGCCGGGGAGCTGTTTTTT. Protein product: CSARQAGELFF.